This T cell receptor beta chain is drawn from a study of blood T cell repertoires in COVID-19. Study-wide context: There were acute and convalescent COVID-19 samples, and they came from the United States, Italy and Spain. Sources were T cells, B-cell-depleted T cells, or PBMCs; the material itself was cDNA or gDNA.

The V segment lost 2 bases and the J segment 2 bases; nucleotides outside the gene matches: 5. CDR1 is SGHNT and CDR2 is YYREEE in the germline V gene (reference sequence). The CDR3 totals 15 residues. In the original workflow: Estimation of nucleated cell counts relied on the amplification of reference gene primers. Some clones are missing from TCRdb's copy, which holds only in-frame ones; the method was immunoSEQ multiplex PCR. Clonal size and the V and J genes are those of that table, whereas D and trimming came from the DNA. Seen here are more than 95,000 clones, around 80% observed once, and the top ten hold about 18%.

Sample: peripheral blood. This receptor was obtained from a man of 80 years or more with acute or convalescent COVID-19. This chain links TRBV5-4 with TRBJ2-3, with 7 bases matching TRBD1. CDR3 region: CASSLGTVITDTQYF. The CDR3 region has the DNA TGTGCCAGCAGCTTAGGGACAGTAATCACAGATACGCAGTATTTT.